Shown below are 5 T cell receptor beta chains from a single sample sequenced in a study of human T cells and chemical hapten exposure. The time point here: patch test 1, 2 weeks after DPC sensitization. Stated treatment: therapeutic diphenylcyclopropenone sensitization with weekly scalp DPC. TCRdb recomputed calls from the RACE reads with MiXCR, one row per CDR3 protein. The top ten clones hold roughly 8% of a sample with around 300,000 distinct CDR3 sequences, approximately 6.3% of them seen once. This sample comprised whole blood, obtained in connection with sensitization to the hapten diphenylcyclopropenone (DPC). The receptors were gathered from a woman aged 18-29 years with alopecia areata. Some clones in this sample may be carry-over from other donors' samples.

The chain is built from TRBV10-3 and TRBJ1-3; TRBD1 matches at 10 bases. The CDR3 is 16 residues long. The junction had 1 base not matched to a gene; V was cut back by 2 bases and J by 0 bases. In germline, CDR1 is ENHRY, CDR2 SYGVKD. The CDR3 DNA is TGTGCCATCAGTGAGGGGGACAGGGGCTCTGGAAACACCATATATTTT. It yields the protein CAISEGDRGSGNTIYF.

There are a few counts of this clonotype. This rearrangement joins TRBV29-1 to TRBJ2-5; 11 nucleotides line up with TRBD1. J lost 4 bases, V lost 2 bases, and 3 bases had no gene match. Germline-derived CDR1 and CDR2 are SQVTM and ANQGSEA. The length of the CDR3 is 14 residues. Here the CDR3 reads CSVEKGQGGETQYF. In nucleotides, the CDR3 is TGCAGCGTTGAAAAGGGACAGGGGGGAGAGACCCAGTACTTC.

The sample holds many counts of this clonotype. The chain links TRBV28 to TRBJ2-7, with 9 bases that match TRBD1. The germline V gene encodes CDR1 MDHEN and CDR2 SYDVKM. V lost 6 bases, J lost 6 bases, and 0 bases stayed unmatched. The CDR3 sequence is 11 residues long. The CDR3 nucleotides are TGTGCCAGCAGGGACAGGGGCGAGCAGTACTTC. Protein product: CASRDRGEQYF. Variable domain in full (rest from reference TRBV28 and TRBJ2-7): DVKVTQSSRYLVKRTGEKVFLECVQDMDHENMFWYRQDPGLGLRLIYFSYDVKMKEKGDIPEGYSVSREKKERFSLILESASTNQTSMYLCASRDRGEQYFGPGTRLTVT.

This clonotype was counted only a few times. The chain carries TRBV20-1 and TRBJ1-4; 8 bases agree with TRBD1. Unmatched junction bases numbered 4, after V lost 6 bases and J lost 7 bases. This CDR3 has 12 amino acids. Per germline, CDR1 DFQATT and CDR2 SNEGSKA (reference sequence). The CDR3 reads CSATGGGEKLFF. The CDR3 coding sequence is TGCAGTGCCACAGGGGGAGGTGAAAAACTGTTTTTT.

The V call is TRBV6-2 or TRBV6-3, the J call TRBJ1-2, with D maybe TRBD1 (5 bases). V was trimmed by 5 bases and J by 5 bases, leaving 9 bases between them. The CDR3 has 12 residues. In germline, CDR1 is MNHEY, CDR2 SVGEGT. This CDR3 reads CASSGQLYGYTF. The CDR3, as DNA: TGTGCCAGCAGTGGACAATTGTATGGCTACACCTTC.